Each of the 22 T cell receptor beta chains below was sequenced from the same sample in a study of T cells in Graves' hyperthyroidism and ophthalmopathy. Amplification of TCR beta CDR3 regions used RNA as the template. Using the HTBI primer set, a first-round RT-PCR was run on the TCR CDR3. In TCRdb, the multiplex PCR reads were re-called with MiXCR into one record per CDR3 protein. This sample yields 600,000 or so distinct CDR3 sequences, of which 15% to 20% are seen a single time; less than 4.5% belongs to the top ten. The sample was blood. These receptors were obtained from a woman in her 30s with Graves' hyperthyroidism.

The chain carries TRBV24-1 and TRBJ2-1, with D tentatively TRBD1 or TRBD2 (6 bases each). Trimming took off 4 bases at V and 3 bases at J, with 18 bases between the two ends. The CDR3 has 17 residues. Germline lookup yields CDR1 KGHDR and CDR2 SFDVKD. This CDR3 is CATSDSTWGAYYNEQFF. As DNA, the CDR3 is TGTGCCACCAGTGACTCAACTTGGGGGGCCTACTACAATGAGCAGTTCTTC.

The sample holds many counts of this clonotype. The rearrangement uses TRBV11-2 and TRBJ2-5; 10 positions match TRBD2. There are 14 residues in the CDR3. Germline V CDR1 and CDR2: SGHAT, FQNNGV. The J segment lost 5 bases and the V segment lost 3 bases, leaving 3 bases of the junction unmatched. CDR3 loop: CASSFTSGMETQYF. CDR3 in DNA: TGTGCCAGCAGCTTTACTAGCGGGATGGAGACCCAGTACTTC.

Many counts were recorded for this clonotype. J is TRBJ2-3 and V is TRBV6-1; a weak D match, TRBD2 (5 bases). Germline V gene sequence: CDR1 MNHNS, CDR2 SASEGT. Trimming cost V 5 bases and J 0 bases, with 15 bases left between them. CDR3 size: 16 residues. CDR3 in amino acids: CASSTRDGPSTDTQYF. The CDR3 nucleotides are TGTGCCAGCAGTACTAGGGATGGGCCTAGCACAGATACGCAGTATTTT.

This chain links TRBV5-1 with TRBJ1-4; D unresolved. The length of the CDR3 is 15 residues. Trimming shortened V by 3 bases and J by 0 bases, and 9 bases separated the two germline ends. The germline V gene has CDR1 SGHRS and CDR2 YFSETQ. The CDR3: CASSSGDATNEKLFF. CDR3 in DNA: TGCGCCAGCAGCTCGGGAGATGCAACTAATGAAAAACTGTTTTTT.

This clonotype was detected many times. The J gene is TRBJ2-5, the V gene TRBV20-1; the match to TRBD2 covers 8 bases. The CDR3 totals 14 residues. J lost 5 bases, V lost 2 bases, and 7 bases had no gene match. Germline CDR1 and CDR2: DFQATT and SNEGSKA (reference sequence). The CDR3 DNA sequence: TGCAGTGCTAGACCCCTCGTAGCGGGGGAGACCCAGTACTTC. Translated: CSARPLVAGETQYF.

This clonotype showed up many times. The CDR3 loop reads CASSFRLGETQYF. The CDR3 DNA is TGTGCCAGCAGTTTTCGCCTAGGAGAGACCCAGTACTTC. The chain links TRBV28 to TRBJ2-5; D call uncertain. CDR3 length: 13 residues. Trimming cost V 3 bases and J 4 bases, with 9 bases left between them. CDR1 MDHEN and CDR2 SYDVKM come from the germline V gene.

The DNA for the CDR3 is TGCGCCAGCAGCCAAGATCGAGGGGATGGGGAGACCCAGTACTTC. Encoded protein: CASSQDRGDGETQYF. The chain couples TRBV4-3 to TRBJ2-5; the D call may be TRBD1 or TRBD2 (5 bases each). The CDR3 totals 15 residues. Between the trimmed V and J ends, which lost 0 bases and 5 bases, there was a span of 13 bases. Germline assignment: CDR1 LGHNA and CDR2 YSLEER.

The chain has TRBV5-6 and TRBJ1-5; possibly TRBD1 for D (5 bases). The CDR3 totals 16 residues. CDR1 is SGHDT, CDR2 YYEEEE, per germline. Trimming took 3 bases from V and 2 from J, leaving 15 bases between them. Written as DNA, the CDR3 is TGTGCCAGCAGCTCACACCCAGGGTTGTGCAATCAGCCCCAGCATTTT. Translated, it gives CASSSHPGLCNQPQHF.

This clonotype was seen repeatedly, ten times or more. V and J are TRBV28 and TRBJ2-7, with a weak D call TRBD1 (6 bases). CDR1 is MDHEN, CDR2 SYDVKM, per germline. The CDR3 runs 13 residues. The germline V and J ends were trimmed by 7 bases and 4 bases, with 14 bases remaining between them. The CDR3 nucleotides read TGTGCCAGCAACAAACAGGGAGAATACGAGCAGTACTTC. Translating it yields CASNKQGEYEQYF.

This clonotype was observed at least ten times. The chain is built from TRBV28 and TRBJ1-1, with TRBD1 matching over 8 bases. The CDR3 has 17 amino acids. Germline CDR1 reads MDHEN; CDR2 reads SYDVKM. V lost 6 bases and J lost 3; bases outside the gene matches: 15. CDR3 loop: CASSQRGQGAKDTEAFF. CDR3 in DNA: TGTGCCAGCAGCCAAAGAGGGCAGGGGGCGAAGGACACTGAAGCTTTCTTT.

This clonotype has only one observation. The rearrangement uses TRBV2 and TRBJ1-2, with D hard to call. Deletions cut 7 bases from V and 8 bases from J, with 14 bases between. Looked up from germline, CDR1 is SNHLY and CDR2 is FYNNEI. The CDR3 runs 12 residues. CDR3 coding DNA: TGTGCCAGCACTAGCGGGAGGGCCGGCTACACCTTC. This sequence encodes CASTSGRAGYTF.

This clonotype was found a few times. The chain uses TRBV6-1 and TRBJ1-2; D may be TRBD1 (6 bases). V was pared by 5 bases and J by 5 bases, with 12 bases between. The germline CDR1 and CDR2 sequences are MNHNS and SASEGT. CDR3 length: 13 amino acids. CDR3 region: CASSYDRRYGYTF. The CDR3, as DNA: TGTGCCAGCAGTTATGACAGGCGATATGGCTACACCTTC.

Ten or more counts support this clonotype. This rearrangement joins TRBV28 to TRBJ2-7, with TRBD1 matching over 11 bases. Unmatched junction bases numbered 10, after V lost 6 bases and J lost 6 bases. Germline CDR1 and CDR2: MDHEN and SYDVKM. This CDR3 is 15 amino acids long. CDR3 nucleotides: TGTGCCAGCAGAACCGCCGGGACAGGGGGTAGCGAGCAGTACTTC. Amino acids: CASRTAGTGGSEQYF.

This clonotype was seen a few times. As DNA, the CDR3 is TGTGCCAGTACTACGGGAGGGCCGAGTAATGAGCAGTTCTTC. Its protein product is CASTTGGPSNEQFF. The chain joins TRBV19 to TRBJ2-1; 8 bases line up with TRBD2. The CDR3 loop spans 14 amino acids. The J segment lost 7 bases and the V segment lost 7 bases, leaving 9 bases of the junction unmatched. CDR1 LNHDA and CDR2 SQIVND come from the germline V gene (reference sequence).

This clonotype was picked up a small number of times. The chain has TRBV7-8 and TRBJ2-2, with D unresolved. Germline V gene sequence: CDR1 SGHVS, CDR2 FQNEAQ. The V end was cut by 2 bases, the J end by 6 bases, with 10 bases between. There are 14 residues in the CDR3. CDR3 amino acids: CASSLIRVPGELFF. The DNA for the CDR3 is TGTGCCAGCAGCTTAATTAGGGTCCCCGGGGAGCTGTTTTTT.

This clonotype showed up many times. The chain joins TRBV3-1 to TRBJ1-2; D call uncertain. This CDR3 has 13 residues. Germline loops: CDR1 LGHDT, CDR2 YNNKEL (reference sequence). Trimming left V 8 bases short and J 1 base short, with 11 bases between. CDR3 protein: CASGLGNNYGYTF. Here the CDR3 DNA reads TGTGCCAGCGGCCTCGGAAATAACTATGGCTACACCTTC.

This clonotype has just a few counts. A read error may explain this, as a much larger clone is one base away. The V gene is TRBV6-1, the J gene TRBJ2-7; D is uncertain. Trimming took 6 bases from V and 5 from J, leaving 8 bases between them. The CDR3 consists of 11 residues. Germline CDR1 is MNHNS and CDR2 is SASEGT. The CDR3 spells CASSTTDEQYF. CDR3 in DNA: TGTGCCAGCAGCACTACCGACGAGCAGTACTTC.

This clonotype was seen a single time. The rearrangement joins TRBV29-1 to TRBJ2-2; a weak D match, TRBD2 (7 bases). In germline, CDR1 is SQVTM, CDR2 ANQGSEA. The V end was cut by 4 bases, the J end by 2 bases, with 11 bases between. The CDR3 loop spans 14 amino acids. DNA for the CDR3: TGCAGCGTTGGGGGGGGGGCTAACACCGGGGAGCTGTTTTTT. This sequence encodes CSVGGGANTGELFF.

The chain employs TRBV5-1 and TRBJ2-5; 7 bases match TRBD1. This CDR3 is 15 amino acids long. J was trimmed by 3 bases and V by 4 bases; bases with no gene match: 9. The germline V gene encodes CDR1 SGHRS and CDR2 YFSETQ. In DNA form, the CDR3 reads TGCGCCAGCAGCAAGACAGGGAAAGGTGAAGAGACCCAGTACTTC. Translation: CASSKTGKGEETQYF.

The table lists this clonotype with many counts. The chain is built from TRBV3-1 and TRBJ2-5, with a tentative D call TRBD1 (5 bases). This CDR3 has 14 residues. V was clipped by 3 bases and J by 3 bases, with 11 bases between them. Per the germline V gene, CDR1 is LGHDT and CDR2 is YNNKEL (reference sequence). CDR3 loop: CASSQFDSEETQYF. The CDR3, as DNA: TGTGCCAGCAGCCAGTTCGACAGTGAAGAGACCCAGTACTTC.

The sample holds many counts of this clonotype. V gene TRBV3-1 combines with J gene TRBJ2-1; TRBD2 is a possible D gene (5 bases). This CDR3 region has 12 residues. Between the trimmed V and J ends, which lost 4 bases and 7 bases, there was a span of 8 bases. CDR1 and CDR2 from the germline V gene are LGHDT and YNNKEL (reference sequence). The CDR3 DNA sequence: TGTGCCAGCAGCCGGGAGCTTAATGAGCAGTTCTTC. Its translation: CASSRELNEQFF.

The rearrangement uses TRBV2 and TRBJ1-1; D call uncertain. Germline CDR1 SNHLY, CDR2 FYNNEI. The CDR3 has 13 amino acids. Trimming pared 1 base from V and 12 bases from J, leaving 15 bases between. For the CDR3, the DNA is TGTGCCAGCAGTGAAGGTGGAGTCCTCCGCCCTTTCTTT. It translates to CASSEGGVLRPFF.